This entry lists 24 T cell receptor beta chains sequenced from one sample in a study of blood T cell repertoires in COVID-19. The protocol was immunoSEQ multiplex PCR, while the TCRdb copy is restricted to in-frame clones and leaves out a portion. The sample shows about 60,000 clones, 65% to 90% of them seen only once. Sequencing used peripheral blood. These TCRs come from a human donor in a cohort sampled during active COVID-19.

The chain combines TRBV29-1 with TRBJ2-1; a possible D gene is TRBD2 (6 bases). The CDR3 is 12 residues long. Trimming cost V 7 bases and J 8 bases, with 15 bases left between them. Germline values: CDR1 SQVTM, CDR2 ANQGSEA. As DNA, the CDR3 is TGCAGCGCCGAATGGGGGGTGGATGAGCAGTTCTTC. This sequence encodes CSAEWGVDEQFF.

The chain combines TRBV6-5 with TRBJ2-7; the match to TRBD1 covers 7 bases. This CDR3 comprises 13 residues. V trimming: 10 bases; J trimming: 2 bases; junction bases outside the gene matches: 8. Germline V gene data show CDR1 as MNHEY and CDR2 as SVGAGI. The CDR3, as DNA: TGTGCCATCTCGACCGGACAGGCCTACGAGCAGTACTTC. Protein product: CAISTGQAYEQYF.

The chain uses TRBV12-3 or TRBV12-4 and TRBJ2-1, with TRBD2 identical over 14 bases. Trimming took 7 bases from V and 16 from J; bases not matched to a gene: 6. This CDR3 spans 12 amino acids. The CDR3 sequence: CASTATSGGAFF. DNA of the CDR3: TGTGCCAGCACCGCGACTAGCGGGGGGGCCTTCTTC.

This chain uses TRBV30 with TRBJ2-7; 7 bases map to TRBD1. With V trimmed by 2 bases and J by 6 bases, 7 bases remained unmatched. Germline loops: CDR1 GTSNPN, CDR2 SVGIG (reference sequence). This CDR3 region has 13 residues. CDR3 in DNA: TGTGCCTGGAGTCGGCAGGGGGTGGCCGAGCAGTACTTC. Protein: CAWSRQGVAEQYF.

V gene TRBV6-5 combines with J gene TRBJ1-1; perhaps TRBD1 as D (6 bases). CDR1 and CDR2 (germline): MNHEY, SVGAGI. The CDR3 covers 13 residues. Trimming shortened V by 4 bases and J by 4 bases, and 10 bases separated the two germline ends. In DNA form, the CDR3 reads TGTGCCAGCAGTTCTACAGGGAGCACTGAAGCTTTCTTT. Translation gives CASSSTGSTEAFF.

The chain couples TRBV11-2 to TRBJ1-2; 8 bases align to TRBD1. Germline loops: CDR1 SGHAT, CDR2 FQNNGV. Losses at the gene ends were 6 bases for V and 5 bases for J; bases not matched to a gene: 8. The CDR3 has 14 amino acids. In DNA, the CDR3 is TGTGCCAGCAGGGACAGGGCCGCGCTTTATGGCTACACCTTC. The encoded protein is CASRDRAALYGYTF.

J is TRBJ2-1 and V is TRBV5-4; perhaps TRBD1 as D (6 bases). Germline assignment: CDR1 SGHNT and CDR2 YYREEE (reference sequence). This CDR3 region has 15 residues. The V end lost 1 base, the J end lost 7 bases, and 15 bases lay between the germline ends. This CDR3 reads CASSLSGQSLNEQFF. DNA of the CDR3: TGTGCCAGCAGCTTGAGTGGACAGAGCTTAAATGAGCAGTTCTTC.

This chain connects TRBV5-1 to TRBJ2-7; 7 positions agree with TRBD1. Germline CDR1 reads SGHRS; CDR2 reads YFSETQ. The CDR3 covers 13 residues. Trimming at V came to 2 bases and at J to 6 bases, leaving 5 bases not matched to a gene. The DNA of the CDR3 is TGCGCCAGCAGCTTAACAGGGGTTTCCGAGCAGTACTTC. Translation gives CASSLTGVSEQYF.

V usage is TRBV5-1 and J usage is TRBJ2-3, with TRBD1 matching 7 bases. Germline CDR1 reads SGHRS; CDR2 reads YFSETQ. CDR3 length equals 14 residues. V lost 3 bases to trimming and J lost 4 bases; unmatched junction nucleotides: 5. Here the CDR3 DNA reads TGCGCCAGCAGCTACACAGGGGTGGCAGATACGCAGTATTTT. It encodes CASSYTGVADTQYF.

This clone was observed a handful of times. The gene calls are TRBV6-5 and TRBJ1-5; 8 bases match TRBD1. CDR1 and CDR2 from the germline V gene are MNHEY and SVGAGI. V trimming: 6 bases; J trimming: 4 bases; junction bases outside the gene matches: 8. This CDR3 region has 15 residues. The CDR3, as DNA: TGTGCCAGCAGATCCGGACAGGGACCTAATCAGCCCCAGCATTTT. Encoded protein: CASRSGQGPNQPQHF.

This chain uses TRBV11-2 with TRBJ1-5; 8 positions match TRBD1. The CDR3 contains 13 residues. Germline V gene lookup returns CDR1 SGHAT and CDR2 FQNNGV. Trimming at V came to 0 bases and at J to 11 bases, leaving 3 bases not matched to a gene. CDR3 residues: CASSLEMDRAQHF. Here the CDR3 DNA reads TGTGCCAGCAGCTTAGAGATGGACAGGGCCCAGCATTTT.

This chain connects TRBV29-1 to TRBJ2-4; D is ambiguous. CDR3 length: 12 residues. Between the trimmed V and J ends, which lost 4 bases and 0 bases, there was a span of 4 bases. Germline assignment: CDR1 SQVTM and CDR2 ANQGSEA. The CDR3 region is CSVGLAKNIQYF. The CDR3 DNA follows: TGCAGCGTTGGTCTAGCCAAAAACATTCAGTACTTC.

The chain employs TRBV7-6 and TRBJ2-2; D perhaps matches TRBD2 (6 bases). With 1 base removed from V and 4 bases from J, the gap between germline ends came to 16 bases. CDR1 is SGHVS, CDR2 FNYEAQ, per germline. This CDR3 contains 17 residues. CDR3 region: CASSLVPSGDSTGELFF. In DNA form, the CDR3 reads TGTGCCAGCAGCTTAGTACCCTCGGGAGACAGCACCGGGGAGCTGTTTTTT.

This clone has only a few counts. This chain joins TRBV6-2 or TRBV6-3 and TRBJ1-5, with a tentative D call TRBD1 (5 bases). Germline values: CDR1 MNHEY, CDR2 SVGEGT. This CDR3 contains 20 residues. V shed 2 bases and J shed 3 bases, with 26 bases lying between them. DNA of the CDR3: TGTGCCAGCAGTTACCCGATGGAAAGAGGTGGGGACTCTATCAATCAGCCCCAGCATTTT. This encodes CASSYPMERGGDSINQPQHF.

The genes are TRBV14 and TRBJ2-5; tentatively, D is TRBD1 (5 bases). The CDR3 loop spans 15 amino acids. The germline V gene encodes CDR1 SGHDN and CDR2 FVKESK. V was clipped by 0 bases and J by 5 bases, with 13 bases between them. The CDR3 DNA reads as TGTGCCAGCAGCCAAGATTCATGGGGCCAGGAGACCCAGTACTTC. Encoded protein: CASSQDSWGQETQYF.

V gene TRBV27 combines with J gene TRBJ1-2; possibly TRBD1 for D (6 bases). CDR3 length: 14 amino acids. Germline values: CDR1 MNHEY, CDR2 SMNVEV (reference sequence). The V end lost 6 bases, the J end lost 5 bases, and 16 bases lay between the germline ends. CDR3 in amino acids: CASSSQGPIYGYTF. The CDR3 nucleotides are TGTGCCAGCAGCTCTCAGGGGCCTATTTATGGCTACACCTTC.

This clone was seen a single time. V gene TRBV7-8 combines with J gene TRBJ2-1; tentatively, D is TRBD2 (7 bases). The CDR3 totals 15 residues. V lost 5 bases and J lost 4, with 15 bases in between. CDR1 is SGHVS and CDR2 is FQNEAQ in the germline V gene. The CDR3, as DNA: TGTGCCAGCAGCCCTGGGGGGGGCGGATACAATGAGCAGTTCTTC. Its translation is CASSPGGGGYNEQFF. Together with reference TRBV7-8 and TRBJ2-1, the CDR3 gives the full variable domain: GAGVSQSPRYKVAKRGQDVALRCDPISGHVSLFWYQQALGQGPEFLTYFQNEAQLDKSGLPSDRFFAERPEGSVSTLKIQRTQQEDSAVYLCASSPGGGGYNEQFFGPGTRLTVL.

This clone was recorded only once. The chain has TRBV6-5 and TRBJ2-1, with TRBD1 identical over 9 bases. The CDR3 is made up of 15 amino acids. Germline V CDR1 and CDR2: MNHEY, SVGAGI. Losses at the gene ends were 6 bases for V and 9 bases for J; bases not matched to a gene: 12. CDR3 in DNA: TGTGCCAGCAGCTCCCCCGGGACAGGGTGGGTTGAGCAGTTCTTC. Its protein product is CASSSPGTGWVEQFF.

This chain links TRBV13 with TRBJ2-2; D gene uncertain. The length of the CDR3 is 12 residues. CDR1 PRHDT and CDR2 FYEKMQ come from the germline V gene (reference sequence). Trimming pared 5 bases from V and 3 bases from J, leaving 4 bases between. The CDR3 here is CASSIYTGELFF. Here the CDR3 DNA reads TGTGCCAGCAGCATATACACCGGGGAGCTGTTTTTT.

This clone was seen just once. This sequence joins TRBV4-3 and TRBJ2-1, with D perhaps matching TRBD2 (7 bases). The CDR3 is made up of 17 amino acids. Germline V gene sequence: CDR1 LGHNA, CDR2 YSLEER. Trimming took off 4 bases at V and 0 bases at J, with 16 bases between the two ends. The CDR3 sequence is CASSPSQGGDSYNEQFF. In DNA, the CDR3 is TGCGCCAGCAGCCCCTCACAAGGGGGGGACTCCTACAATGAGCAGTTCTTC.

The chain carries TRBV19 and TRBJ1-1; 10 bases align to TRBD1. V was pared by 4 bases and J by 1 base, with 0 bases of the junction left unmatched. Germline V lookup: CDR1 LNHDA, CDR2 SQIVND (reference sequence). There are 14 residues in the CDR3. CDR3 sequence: CASSRDRGNTEAFF. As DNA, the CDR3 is TGTGCCAGTAGTAGGGACAGGGGGAACACTGAAGCTTTCTTT.

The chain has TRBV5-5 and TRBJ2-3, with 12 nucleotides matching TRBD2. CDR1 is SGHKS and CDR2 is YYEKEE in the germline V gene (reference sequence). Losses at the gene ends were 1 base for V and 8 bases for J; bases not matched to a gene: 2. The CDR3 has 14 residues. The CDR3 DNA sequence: TGTGCCAGCAGCTTGCAACTAGCGGGAGGTACGCAGTATTTT. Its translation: CASSLQLAGGTQYF.

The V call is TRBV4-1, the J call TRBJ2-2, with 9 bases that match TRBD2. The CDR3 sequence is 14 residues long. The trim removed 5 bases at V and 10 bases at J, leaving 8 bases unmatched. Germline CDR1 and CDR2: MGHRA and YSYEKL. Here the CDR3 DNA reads TGCGCCAGCAGCGCGGGGGGGGGCATTATGGAGCTGTTTTTT. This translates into CASSAGGGIMELFF.

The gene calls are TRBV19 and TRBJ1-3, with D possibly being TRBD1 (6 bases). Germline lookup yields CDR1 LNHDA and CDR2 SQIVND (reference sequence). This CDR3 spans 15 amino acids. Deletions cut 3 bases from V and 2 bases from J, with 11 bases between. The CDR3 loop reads CASSIAAGAGNTIYF. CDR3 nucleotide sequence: TGTGCCAGTAGTATCGCGGCAGGGGCTGGAAACACCATATATTTT.